These 11 T cell receptor beta chains share one sample of origin, sequenced in a study of blood T cell repertoires in COVID-19. Some clones are missing from TCRdb's copy, which holds only in-frame ones; the method was immunoSEQ multiplex PCR. This table holds about 300,000 clones, 70% to 90% found once. Sequencing was performed on peripheral blood. The origin of the receptors is a woman in her fifties or sixties with COVID-19, enrolled during active disease.

The J gene is TRBJ2-3, the V gene TRBV3-1 (or the pseudogene TRBV3-2), with TRBD2 matching over 11 bases. Germline CDR1 LGHDT, CDR2 YNNKEL (reference sequence). This CDR3 is 16 amino acids long. The J segment lost 0 bases and the V segment lost 4 bases, leaving 3 bases of the junction unmatched. CDR3: CASSLLAGGSTDTQYF. The CDR3 bases are TGTGCCAGCAGCCTATTAGCGGGAGGGAGCACAGATACGCAGTATTTT.

The chain joins TRBV12-5 to TRBJ2-2, with D possibly matching TRBD1 (6 bases). This CDR3 contains 14 residues. CDR1 and CDR2 (germline): LGHNT, FRNRAP. V lost 5 bases to trimming and J lost 1 base, with 8 bases between them. The chain's CDR3 is CASGGQRNTGELFF. CDR3 bases: TGTGCTAGTGGTGGACAGCGGAACACCGGGGAGCTGTTTTTT.

DNA of the CDR3: TGTGCCAGCAGACGGACAGAGAATCAGCCCCAGCATTTT. Its translation is CASRRTENQPQHF. The chain recombines TRBV12-3 or TRBV12-4 with TRBJ1-5; D is perhaps TRBD1 (6 bases). Trimming took off 6 bases at V and 4 bases at J, with 10 bases between the two ends. The CDR3 covers 13 residues.

This chain connects TRBV7-9 to TRBJ2-7; perhaps TRBD1 as D (6 bases). There are 16 residues in the CDR3. From germline, CDR1 is SEHNR and CDR2 FQNEAQ (reference sequence). Trimming removed 5 bases from V and 3 bases from J, with 20 bases in between. CDR3 coding DNA: TGTGCCAGCAGCCCTCCGACCAGGGGATTTAGCTACGAGCAGTACTTC. Translated, it gives CASSPPTRGFSYEQYF. Supplemented by reference TRBV7-9 and TRBJ2-7, the full variable domain reads DTGVSQNPRHKITKRGQNVTFRCDPISEHNRLYWYRQTLGQGPEFLTYFQNEAQLEKSRLLSDRFSAERPKGSFSTLEIQRTEQGDSAMYLCASSPPTRGFSYEQYFGPGTRLTVT.

The gene calls are TRBV5-1 and TRBJ1-2; the D gene is possibly TRBD1 (6 bases). Trimming removed 3 bases from V and 1 base from J, with 7 bases in between. Per germline, CDR1 SGHRS and CDR2 YFSETQ. There are 13 residues in the CDR3. CDR3 region: CASSSDSNYGYTF. In DNA, the CDR3 is TGCGCCAGCAGCTCGGACAGTAACTATGGCTACACCTTC.

The DNA for the CDR3 is TGTGCCAGCTCACCGTCCGGTGGGCACTCTGGGGCCAACGTCCTGACTTTC. It translates to CASSPSGGHSGANVLTF. The chain combines TRBV18 with TRBJ2-6; D remains unclear. Germline CDR1 KGHSH, CDR2 LQKENI. Trimming removed 3 bases at V and 0 bases at J, with 12 bases between. This CDR3 is built from 17 residues.

This sequence joins TRBV11-2 and TRBJ2-1; D perhaps matches TRBD1 (6 bases). V was clipped by 3 bases and J by 6 bases, with 15 bases between them. The CDR3 contains 15 residues. Germline-derived CDR1 and CDR2 are SGHAT and FQNNGV. The CDR3 reads CASSFAGVRSNEQFF. CDR3 DNA sequence: TGTGCCAGCAGCTTCGCAGGGGTTCGCTCCAATGAGCAGTTCTTC.

V and J are TRBV7-3 and TRBJ1-1; D unclear. The CDR3 is 16 amino acids. V was trimmed by 0 bases and J by 9 bases, leaving 20 bases between them. Germline V CDR1 and CDR2: SGHTA, FQGTGA. As DNA, the CDR3 is TGTGCCAGCAGCTTAACGCCTCCGGACCCGGGGATTAAAGCTTTCTTT. It specifies CASSLTPPDPGIKAFF. The variable domain in full, with the rest retrieved from reference TRBV7-3 and TRBJ1-1, is GAGVSQTPSNKVTEKGKYVELRCDPISGHTALYWYRQSLGQGPEFLIYFQGTGAADDSGLPNDRFFAVRPEGSVSTLKIQRTERGDSAVYLCASSLTPPDPGIKAFFGQGTRLTVV.

The J gene is TRBJ2-5, the V gene TRBV19; weak D call: TRBD1 (5 bases). Per the germline V gene, CDR1 is LNHDA and CDR2 is SQIVND (reference sequence). The CDR3 contains 13 residues. Trimming removed 3 bases at V and 2 bases at J, with 7 bases between. Written as DNA, the CDR3 is TGTGCCAGTAGTATGCAGGGACAAGAGACCCAGTACTTC. Its translation: CASSMQGQETQYF.

This chain uses TRBV29-1 with TRBJ2-7, with TRBD2 as a possible D gene (6 bases). CDR1 is SQVTM, CDR2 ANQGSEA, per germline. The CDR3 is 15 amino acids. V lost 4 bases and J 0 bases, leaving 16 bases between the germline ends. As DNA, the CDR3 is TGCAGCGTTGTGAGTCGGGACTGGTCCTCCTACGAGCAGTACTTC. Translating gives CSVVSRDWSSYEQYF.

This chain connects TRBV27 to TRBJ2-7; D remains unclear. The CDR3 spans 14 residues. V was clipped by 5 bases and J by 0 bases, with 11 bases between them. Germline CDR1 MNHEY, CDR2 SMNVEV (reference sequence). The CDR3 DNA reads as TGTGCCAGCAGTCCCTATTCGAGCTCCTACGAGCAGTACTTC. This gives the protein CASSPYSSSYEQYF.